What follows are 16 T cell receptor beta chains derived from one specimen sequenced in a study of cytomegalovirus exposure and HLA in healthy donors. PCR was performed using 60 Vbeta and 13 Jbeta primers. Here immunoSEQ multiplex PCR was the method, and the copy in TCRdb shows in-frame clones only, minus some. Here the sample spans about 130,000 clones, roughly four fifths being singletons. Source material: PBMCs. The receptors were sampled from a girl aged 2 to 9 in good health and CMV-seronegative.

This chain uses TRBV5-6 with TRBJ2-7, with a possible D match to TRBD1 (5 bases). Deletions cut 2 bases from V and 2 bases from J, with 11 bases between. The length of the CDR3 is 14 residues. Germline loops: CDR1 SGHDT, CDR2 YYEEEE. The CDR3 DNA is TGTGCCAGCAGCTTTCGTGACAGCACCTACGAGCAGTACTTC. Translated, it gives CASSFRDSTYEQYF. Complete variable domain (other parts from reference TRBV5-6 and TRBJ2-7): DAGVTQSPTHLIKTRGQQVTLRCSPKSGHDTVSWYQQALGQGPQFIFQYYEEEERQRGNFPDRFSGHQFPNYSSELNVNALLLGDSALYLCASSFRDSTYEQYFGPGTRLTVT.

The J gene is TRBJ1-2, the V gene TRBV19; D is undetermined. CDR1 is LNHDA, CDR2 SQIVND, per germline (reference sequence). This CDR3 contains 15 residues. The V end was cut by 1 base, the J end by 4 bases, with 13 bases between. The CDR3 DNA is TGTGCCAGTAGTATAGTCGGCCGGGAGCGCTATGGCTACACCTTC. Translating it yields CASSIVGRERYGYTF.

The chain is built from TRBV29-1 and TRBJ1-1; the D gene is possibly TRBD1 (5 bases). Germline V gene data show CDR1 as SQVTM and CDR2 as ANQGSEA. Deletions cut 3 bases from V and 4 bases from J, with 12 bases between. This CDR3 spans 13 amino acids. The CDR3 coding sequence is TGCAGCGTTGACCAGGGTTCCCGCACTGAAGCTTTCTTT. Translating it yields CSVDQGSRTEAFF. The entire variable domain, with the rest obtained from reference TRBV29-1 and TRBJ1-1, is as follows: SAVISQKPSRDICQRGTSLTIQCQVDSQVTMMFWYRQQPGQSLTLIATANQGSEATYESGFVIDKFPISRPNLTFSTLTVSNMSPEDSSIYLCSVDQGSRTEAFFGQGTRLTVV.

The chain has TRBV5-4 and TRBJ1-5, with 8 bases matching TRBD1. J lost 0 bases, V lost 4 bases, and 3 bases had no gene match. Germline values: CDR1 SGHNT, CDR2 YYREEE (reference sequence). The CDR3 is 15 amino acids. This CDR3 reads CASSQTGVSNQPQHF. DNA of the CDR3: TGTGCCAGCAGCCAGACAGGGGTTAGCAATCAGCCCCAGCATTTT.

This rearrangement joins TRBV19 to TRBJ2-5; TRBD2 matches at 7 bases. J was trimmed by 0 bases and V by 6 bases; bases with no gene match: 22. Germline CDR1 is LNHDA and CDR2 is SQIVND (reference sequence). The length of the CDR3 is 20 residues. CDR3 protein: CASRPQVDPISGQNQETQYF. The CDR3 DNA follows: TGTGCCAGTAGGCCCCAGGTCGACCCGATTAGCGGGCAGAACCAAGAGACCCAGTACTTC. Complete variable domain (other parts from reference TRBV19 and TRBJ2-5): DGGITQSPKYLFRKEGQNVTLSCEQNLNHDAMYWYRQDPGQGLRLIYYSQIVNDFQKGDIAEGYSVSREKKESFPLTVTSAQKNPTAFYLCASRPQVDPISGQNQETQYFGPGTRLLVL.

The chain links TRBV5-1 to TRBJ2-2; weak D call: TRBD2 (6 bases). V was clipped by 0 bases and J by 1 base, with 13 bases between them. CDR3 size: 17 residues. Germline CDR1 reads SGHRS; CDR2 reads YFSETQ. The CDR3: CASSLGGGTRNTGELFF. Written as DNA, the CDR3 is TGCGCCAGCAGCTTGGGTGGGGGGACCCGGAACACCGGGGAGCTGTTTTTT.

The CDR3 region has the DNA TGTGCCAGCAGTTTCCTCGAACGGCACCGGAGCTACGAGCAGTACTTC. Translating it yields CASSFLERHRSYEQYF. The chain is built from TRBV27 and TRBJ2-7; D uncertain. Germline V CDR1 and CDR2: MNHEY, SMNVEV (reference sequence). Trimming cost V 3 bases and J 3 bases, with 18 bases left between them. The CDR3 has 16 residues.

This clone has only a few counts. This chain connects TRBV30 to TRBJ1-1; D not certain. Germline lookup yields CDR1 GTSNPN and CDR2 SVGIG (reference sequence). There are 13 residues in the CDR3. The germline V and J ends were trimmed by 5 bases and 1 base, with 11 bases remaining between them. CDR3 sequence reads: CAWDPGKNTEAFF. In DNA, the CDR3 is TGTGCCTGGGACCCGGGGAAGAACACTGAAGCTTTCTTT.

The rearrangement uses TRBV25-1 and TRBJ2-2, with D tentatively TRBD1 (5 bases). The V end lost 1 base, the J end lost 0 bases, and 12 bases lay between the germline ends. CDR3 length: 17 residues. The germline V gene encodes CDR1 MGHDK and CDR2 SYGVNS. The CDR3: CASSEFVGVSNTGELFF. The DNA of the CDR3 is TGTGCCAGCAGTGAATTCGTAGGGGTTTCGAACACCGGGGAGCTGTTTTTT.

Details on this clone: The CDR3 end shows no conserved phenylalanine or tryptophan, and so a read error is likely. The CDR3 DNA is TGTGCCAGCAGTGAAGCCCAGACAGGGTTAGGGCAGCCCCAGCATGTT. This translates into CASSEAQTGLGQPQHV. The chain uses TRBV6-1 and TRBJ1-5; the match to TRBD1 covers 7 bases. Per the germline V gene, CDR1 is MNHNS and CDR2 is SASEGT. The trim removed 0 bases at V and 7 bases at J, leaving 9 bases unmatched. CDR3 size: 16 residues.

The chain carries TRBV15 and TRBJ1-1, with a weak D call TRBD1 (6 bases). The CDR3 spans 15 residues. V was cut by 6 bases and J by 0 bases, with 14 bases left in between. Germline-derived CDR1 and CDR2 are LNHNV and YYDKDF (reference sequence). CDR3 DNA sequence: TGTGCCACCAGTAGATTCGGACAGCTGAACACTGAAGCTTTCTTT. It specifies CATSRFGQLNTEAFF.

The chain recombines TRBV4-3 with TRBJ1-5; maybe TRBD1 (6 bases). The CDR3 covers 13 residues. Germline V CDR1 and CDR2: LGHNA, YSLEER. The V end was cut by 5 bases, the J end by 5 bases, with 10 bases between. The CDR3 coding sequence is TGCGCCAGCAGCGAATCAGGGGATCAGCCCCAGCATTTT. This encodes CASSESGDQPQHF.

This chain joins TRBV28 and TRBJ2-2; D perhaps matches TRBD2 (5 bases). The CDR3 runs to 14 residues. CDR1 is MDHEN and CDR2 is SYDVKM in the germline V gene. Trimming shortened V by 4 bases and J by 3 bases, and 9 bases separated the two germline ends. The CDR3 nucleotides read TGTGCCAGCAGTTCCCCACTAGACACCGGGGAGCTGTTTTTT. It encodes CASSSPLDTGELFF.

A word on this clone: The junction departs from germline at one end; a sequencing error may be responsible. Other DNA sequences in this sample translate to the same CDR3. The rearrangement joins TRBV4-3 to TRBJ1-6; D possibly corresponds to TRBD1 (5 bases). The CDR3 totals 16 residues. Germline loops: CDR1 LGHNA, CDR2 YSLEER. This CDR3 reads CASSPGHGFNNSPLHF. CDR3 DNA: TGCGCCAGCAGCCCCGGACACGGGTTTAACAATTCCCCCCTCCACTTT.

This chain joins TRBV27 and TRBJ1-2; perhaps TRBD1 as D (5 bases). The V gene lost 6 bases and the J gene lost 4 bases, with 15 bases spanning the gap. Germline CDR1 MNHEY, CDR2 SMNVEV (reference sequence). This CDR3 has 14 amino acids. The CDR3, as DNA: TGTGCCAGCAGGCCCGCGGGGGGGAGCTATGGCTACACCTTC. It specifies CASRPAGGSYGYTF.

CDR3: CASSWGGLDEQFF. CDR3 bases: TGTGCCAGCAGCTGGGGGGGGCTGGATGAGCAGTTCTTC. This chain uses TRBV5-5 with TRBJ2-1, with a possible D match to TRBD2 (7 bases). The V end was cut by 3 bases, the J end by 8 bases, with 12 bases between. The V gene's germline CDR1 is SGHKS and CDR2 YYEKEE (reference sequence). The CDR3 is 13 residues long.